These 20 T cell receptor beta chains were all obtained from the same sample, sequenced in a study of T-cell reconstitution after alpha-beta-depleted transplantation in children. Library preparation (for TCRbeta) was performed with unique molecular identifiers. TCRdb itself ran the PCR reads through MiXCR, one entry per CDR3 protein. The sample records about 870,000 distinct CDR3 sequences, roughly 15% being singletons. Sample: PBMCs, mostly from graft donor cells, taken 360 days after TCRalphabeta/CD19-depleted stem cell transplant. The receptors here all came from a male patient younger than 18 who had a stem cell transplant for acute lymphoblastic leukemia, so the T cells may come from the graft donor.

There are many counts of this clonotype. The chain recombines TRBV20-1 with TRBJ2-6; TRBD1 might be the D (6 bases). CDR3 size: 16 residues. V was trimmed by 1 base and J by 1 base, leaving 11 bases between them. Germline assignment: CDR1 DFQATT and CDR2 SNEGSKA (reference sequence). CDR3 in amino acids: CSARGGRRSGANVLTF. In DNA, the CDR3 is TGCAGTGCTAGAGGGGGGCGGAGATCTGGGGCCAACGTCCTGACTTTC.

The gene calls are TRBV25-1 and TRBJ2-7; D uncertain. Germline V gene sequence: CDR1 MGHDK, CDR2 SYGVNS. CDR3 length: 14 amino acids. Trimming left V 3 bases short and J 0 bases short, with 9 bases between. The CDR3 loop reads CASSDIDNSYEQYF. In DNA form, the CDR3 reads TGTGCCAGCAGTGATATCGACAACTCCTACGAGCAGTACTTC.

The V gene is TRBV7-3, the J gene TRBJ2-3, with 8 nucleotides matching TRBD2. V trimming: 1 base; J trimming: 1 base; junction bases outside the gene matches: 4. The CDR3 has 16 amino acids. Germline-derived CDR1 and CDR2 are SGHTA and FQGTGA. The CDR3: CASSLRREGRTDTQYF. In DNA form, the CDR3 reads TGTGCCAGCAGCTTAAGACGGGAGGGCCGCACAGATACGCAGTATTTT.

This chain connects TRBV6-1 to TRBJ2-1, with 7 bases that match TRBD1. This CDR3 region has 13 residues. V lost 7 bases and J lost 6; bases outside the gene matches: 6. Germline CDR1 MNHNS, CDR2 SASEGT. The CDR3 sequence: CASTLHRGNEQFF. The DNA of the CDR3 is TGTGCCAGCACCCTACACAGGGGCAATGAGCAGTTCTTC.

The J gene is TRBJ2-1, the V gene TRBV5-1; 9 bases fit TRBD2. Germline loops: CDR1 SGHRS, CDR2 YFSETQ. V dropped 0 bases and J dropped 2; count of bases not matched to a gene: 6. This CDR3 is built from 17 residues. CDR3 amino acids: CASSLGAGGPPYNEQFF. DNA of the CDR3: TGCGCCAGCAGCTTGGGGGCGGGAGGGCCTCCCTACAATGAGCAGTTCTTC.

This clonotype turned up a few times. The CDR3: CATRRDSDLNTEAFF. The DNA for the CDR3 is TGTGCCACCCGGCGGGATTCGGACTTGAACACTGAAGCTTTCTTT. The rearrangement uses TRBV15 and TRBJ1-1; D remains ambiguous. CDR3 length: 15 amino acids. V was shortened by 8 bases and J by 0 bases, with 16 bases between the two germline ends. CDR1 and CDR2 (germline): LNHNV, YYDKDF (reference sequence).

This clonotype has more than one count but fewer than ten. CDR3 loop: CASSFSLSAPNTGELFF. The CDR3 nucleotides read TGTGCCAGCAGTTTTAGCTTATCGGCCCCGAACACCGGGGAGCTGTTTTTT. J is TRBJ2-2 and V is TRBV12-3 or TRBV12-4; D is undetermined. The CDR3 consists of 17 residues. Trimming stripped 3 bases from V and 0 bases from J, with 14 bases between.

The genes are TRBV5-1 and TRBJ2-5, with D possibly TRBD2 on 6 matching bases. CDR1 SGHRS and CDR2 YFSETQ come from the germline V gene. Between the trimmed V and J ends, which lost 2 bases and 4 bases, there was a span of 15 bases. The length of the CDR3 is 15 residues. CDR3 in DNA: TGCGCCAGCAGCTTAGTAGCGGTGGTTCGAGAGACCCAGTACTTC. Protein sequence: CASSLVAVVRETQYF.

As for this clonotype: The junction departs from the called germline gene at one end, perhaps through a read error. This chain links TRBV5-1 with TRBJ2-3; 8 bases match TRBD1. Germline lookup yields CDR1 SGHRS and CDR2 YFSETQ. This CDR3 region has 14 residues. The CDR3 nucleotides read TGCGCCGGCCCAGACAGGGGTGGCACAGATACGCAGTTTTTT. It specifies CAGPDRGGTDTQFF.

This chain uses TRBV5-1 with TRBJ1-4; a possible D gene is TRBD1 (6 bases). CDR3 size: 13 residues. Germline CDR1 is SGHRS and CDR2 is YFSETQ. The V and J ends lost 4 bases and 8 bases respectively, with 12 bases between them. DNA for the CDR3: TGCGCCAGCAGCGGGGACATTCGGGAAAAACTGTTTTTT. It encodes CASSGDIREKLFF.

This clonotype was seen only a few times. This sequence joins TRBV7-6 and TRBJ2-5; 7 bases line up with TRBD2. J lost 2 bases, V lost 0 bases, and 3 bases had no gene match. The CDR3 is made up of 15 amino acids. Germline V gene lookup returns CDR1 SGHVS and CDR2 FNYEAQ. This CDR3 is CASSLARTRQETQYF. Here the CDR3 DNA reads TGTGCCAGCAGCTTAGCCCGGACTAGGCAAGAGACCCAGTACTTC.

The sample holds many counts of this clonotype. V and J are TRBV6-2 or TRBV6-3 and TRBJ2-1, with 9 bases identical to TRBD2. The CDR3 contains 14 residues. After removal of 6 bases from V and 9 bases from J, the junction contained 9 bases not matched to a gene. Germline values: CDR1 MNHEY, CDR2 SVGEGT. DNA for the CDR3: TGTGCCAGCAGCTTAGCGGGAGAAATGGGTGAGCAGTTCTTC. It codes for CASSLAGEMGEQFF.

This clonotype turned up a few times. V is TRBV7-6 and J is TRBJ2-3; 10 bases are shared with TRBD2. Germline CDR1 and CDR2: SGHVS and FNYEAQ. The V segment lost 5 bases and the J segment 5 bases; nucleotides outside the gene matches: 13. This CDR3 spans 17 amino acids. The DNA for the CDR3 is TGTGCCAGCAGCCGAAATACAGCGGGAGGGCCCGAAGATACGCAGTATTTT. Translating gives CASSRNTAGGPEDTQYF.

This clonotype showed up many times. As DNA, the CDR3 is TGTGCCAGCAGCCCTCGGGACGTTGCAACTAATGAAAAACTGTTTTTT. Translation gives CASSPRDVATNEKLFF. The J gene is TRBJ1-4, the V gene TRBV3-1; D may be TRBD1 (5 bases). The CDR3 spans 16 residues. CDR1 LGHDT and CDR2 YNNKEL come from the germline V gene (reference sequence). Trimming removed 4 bases from V and 0 bases from J, with 12 bases in between. The entire variable domain, with the rest obtained from reference TRBV3-1 and TRBJ1-4, is as follows: DTAVSQTPKYLVTQMGNDKSIKCEQNLGHDTMYWYKQDSKKFLKIMFSYNNKELIINETVPNRFSPKSPDKAHLNLHINSLELGDSAVYFCASSPRDVATNEKLFFGSGTQLSVL.

This clonotype appeared many times. This rearrangement joins TRBV11-1 to TRBJ2-2; TRBD1 agrees at 7 bases. This CDR3 has 15 amino acids. CDR1 SGHAT and CDR2 FQDESV come from the germline V gene (reference sequence). The junction had 9 bases not matched to a gene; V was cut back by 5 bases and J by 6 bases. CDR3 nucleotide sequence: TGTGCCAGCAGCCGGCGTTCAGGGGGTGCCGGGGAGCTGTTTTTT. Protein product: CASSRRSGGAGELFF. Drawing the rest from reference TRBV11-1 and TRBJ2-2, the complete variable domain is EAEVAQSPRYKITEKSQAVAFWCDPISGHATLYWYRQILGQGPELLVQFQDESVVDDSQLPKDRFSAERLKGVDSTLKIQPAELGDSAMYLCASSRRSGGAGELFFGEGSRLTVL.

The rearrangement joins TRBV4-2 to TRBJ2-7; TRBD2 aligns across 9 bases. Trimming at V came to 1 base and at J to 0 bases, leaving 25 bases not matched to a gene. CDR1 is LGHNA, CDR2 YNFKEQ, per germline. The CDR3 contains 23 residues. The CDR3 sequence: CASSQGGGFGGASGIKYSYEQYF. DNA for the CDR3: TGTGCCAGCAGCCAAGGAGGGGGATTTGGAGGGGCTAGCGGGATTAAGTACTCCTACGAGCAGTACTTC.

This sequence joins TRBV12-3 or TRBV12-4 and TRBJ2-7; tentatively, D is TRBD1 (6 bases). The V and J ends lost 5 bases and 4 bases respectively, with 15 bases between them. CDR3 size: 14 residues. The CDR3 DNA follows: TGTGCCAGCAGTGCCCCAGGGGCGCCTTACGAGCAGTACTTC. It translates to CASSAPGAPYEQYF.

This clonotype was seen many times. One end of the junction does not line up with germline, which may come from a read error. V usage is TRBV5-1 and J usage is TRBJ2-7; tentative D call: TRBD2 (5 bases). CDR3 length: 12 amino acids. Germline CDR1 reads SGHRS; CDR2 reads YFSETQ. The CDR3 sequence is CASSLTGNEQYF. DNA of the CDR3: TGTGCCAGCAGCTTGACCGGGAACGAGCAGTACTTC.

This clonotype showed up just a few times. This sequence joins TRBV5-1 and TRBJ1-3, with D uncertain. From germline, CDR1 is SGHRS and CDR2 YFSETQ. CDR3 length: 14 amino acids. Deletions cut 0 bases from V and 2 bases from J, with 6 bases between. CDR3 in amino acids: CASSLGWAGNTIYF. The DNA for the CDR3 is TGCGCCAGCAGCTTGGGCTGGGCTGGAAACACCATATATTTT.

This clonotype has more than one count but fewer than ten. This sequence joins TRBV12-3 or TRBV12-4 and TRBJ2-6; 9 bases line up with TRBD1. The CDR3 covers 17 residues. The J segment lost 0 bases and the V segment lost 6 bases, leaving 6 bases of the junction unmatched. The DNA of the CDR3 is TGTGCCAGCAGACCGGGACAGGGTATCTCTGGGGCCAACGTCCTGACTTTC. Translating it yields CASRPGQGISGANVLTF.